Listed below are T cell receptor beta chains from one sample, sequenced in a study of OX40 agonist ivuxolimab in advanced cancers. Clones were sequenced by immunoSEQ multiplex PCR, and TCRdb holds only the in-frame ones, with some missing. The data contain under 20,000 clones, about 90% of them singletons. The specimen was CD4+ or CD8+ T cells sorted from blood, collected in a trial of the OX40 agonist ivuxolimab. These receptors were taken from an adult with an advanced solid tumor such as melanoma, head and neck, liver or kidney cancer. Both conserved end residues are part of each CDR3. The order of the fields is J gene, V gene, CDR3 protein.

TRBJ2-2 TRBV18 CASSPLRTGQGITGELFF
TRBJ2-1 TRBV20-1 CSAQTDNEQFF
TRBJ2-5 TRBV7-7 CASSPRQTGVETQYF
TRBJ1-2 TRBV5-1 CASSLTGEDYGYTF
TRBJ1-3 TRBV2 CASSNGQPGNTIYF
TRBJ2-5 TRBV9 CASSVGGRAGGQETQYF
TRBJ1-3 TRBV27 CASSLSLPVDSGNTIYF
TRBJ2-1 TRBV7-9 CASNLAGPGDNEQFF
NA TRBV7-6 CASSSGGSGSYEQYF
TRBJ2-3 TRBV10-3 CATYRAGATDTQYF
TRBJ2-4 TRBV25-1 CAQARSRLAGAKNIQYF
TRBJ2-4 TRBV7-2 CASSSGGENIQYF
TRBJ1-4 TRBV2 CASTRDRAGEKLFF